Listed below are T cell receptor beta chains from one sample, sequenced in a study of spatial heterogeneity in lung cancer. TCRdb redid the calling of the 5' RACE reads with MiXCR, one entry per CDR3 protein. The table includes some 44,000 distinct CDR3 sequences, about an eighth detected once. This specimen consisted of PBMCs, obtained at surgery. These receptor sequences come from a male donor with early-stage non-small cell lung cancer. Both conserved end residues are part of each CDR3. A D gene is named only where the DNA matches it firmly. Size is stated for part of the rows, as once, few or many counts, or as a class when the clone is expanded.

>many|NA|TRBJ1-6|TRBV7-9
TGTGCCAGCAGCTCGACAGTGAAGGAGAAGAGAGCACCCCTCCACTTT
CASSSTVKEKRAPLHF
>NA|NA|TRBJ2-7|TRBV5-4
TGTGCCAGCAGCTCCACTCTAGGGAACGAGCAGTACTTC
CASSSTLGNEQYF
>NA|NA|TRBJ1-4|TRBV10-3
TGTGCCATCAGTGAGGGGGGAGCTAATGAAAAACTGTTTTTT
CAISEGGANEKLFF
>NA|NA|TRBJ1-4|TRBV13
TGTGCCAGCAGCTTAGAGGGGCGCGATGAAAAACTGTTTTTT
CASSLEGRDEKLFF
>many|TRBD1|TRBJ2-7|TRBV7-9
TGTGCCAGCACCCCCGGACAGGGTCTGGGAGAGCAGTACTTC
CASTPGQGLGEQYF
>few|NA|TRBJ1-2|TRBV6-1
TGTGCCAGCAGTGAAGCCGGCGAGGGCTATGGCTACACCTTC
CASSEAGEGYGYTF
>few|TRBD1|TRBJ2-5|TRBV6-1
TGTGCCAGCAGTGAATTGGCAGGGGGAGAGACCCAGTACTTC
CASSELAGGETQYF
>many|NA|TRBJ2-5|TRBV7-3
TGTGCCAGCAGTCCCTTCTTGGGTCGGAGGGCAGAGACCCAGTACTTC
CASSPFLGRRAETQYF
>many|TRBD1|TRBJ1-5|TRBV7-2
TGTGCCAGCAGCTTGGGGGACAGGGGCAATCAGCCCCAGCATTTT
CASSLGDRGNQPQHF
>many|NA|TRBJ1-2|TRBV5-4
TGTGCCAGCAGCTTCGTAACAGAGCTTGGCTACACCTTC
CASSFVTELGYTF
>NA|NA|TRBJ1-6|TRBV7-2
TGTGCCAGCAGCTTAACCCCCCTGGTGTCATCACCCCTCCACTTT
CASSLTPLVSSPLHF
>NA|TRBD1|TRBJ2-7|TRBV24-1
TGTGCCACCAGTGATCCGCAGGGGGCGAATGCGGAAGAGCAGTACTTC
CATSDPQGANAEEQYF
>many|NA|TRBJ1-5|TRBV6-5
TGTGCCAGCAGTTACTCGACAGAAGATAGCAATCAGCCCCAGCATTTT
CASSYSTEDSNQPQHF
>NA|NA|TRBJ1-6|TRBV7-9
TGTGCCAGCAGCCCCATTAATTCACCCCTCCACTTT
CASSPINSPLHF
>NA|TRBD2|TRBJ2-1|TRBV4-1
TGCGCCAGCAGCCTACTGACTAGCGGGAGAGCATATGAGCAGTTCTTC
CASSLLTSGRAYEQFF
>NA|NA|TRBJ1-3|TRBV14
TGTGCCAGCAGCCCCGTGGGAGCTGGAAACACCATATATTTT
CASSPVGAGNTIYF
>NA|TRBD2|TRBJ2-7|TRBV28
TGTGCCAGCATTAGGACTAGCGGGATCTACGAGCAGTACTTC
CASIRTSGIYEQYF
>NA|NA|TRBJ1-2|TRBV7-6
TGTGCCAGCAGCTCGCGGAGACGGGACCTAAACTATGGCTACACCTTC
CASSSRRRDLNYGYTF
>NA|NA|TRBJ2-4|TRBV5-1
TGCGCCAGCAGCTTAGGGGGAGCCAAAAACATTCAGTACTTC
CASSLGGAKNIQYF
>many|NA|TRBJ1-2|TRBV6-5
TGTGCCAGCAGTCCGTACGCTAACTATGGCTACACCTTC
CASSPYANYGYTF